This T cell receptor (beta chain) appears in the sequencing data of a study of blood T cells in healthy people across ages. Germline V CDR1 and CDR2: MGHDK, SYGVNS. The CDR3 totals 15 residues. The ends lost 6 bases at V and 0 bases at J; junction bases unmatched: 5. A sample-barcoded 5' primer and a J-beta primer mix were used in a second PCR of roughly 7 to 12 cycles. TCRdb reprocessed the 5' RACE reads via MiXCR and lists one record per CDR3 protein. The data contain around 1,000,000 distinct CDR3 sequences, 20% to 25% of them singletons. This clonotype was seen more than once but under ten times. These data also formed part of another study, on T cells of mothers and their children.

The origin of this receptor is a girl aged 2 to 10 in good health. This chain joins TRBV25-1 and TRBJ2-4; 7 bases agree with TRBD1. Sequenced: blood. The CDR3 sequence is CASSRDRTAKNIQYF. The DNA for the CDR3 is TGTGCCAGCAGCCGGGACAGAACAGCCAAAAACATTCAGTACTTC.